The 9 T cell receptor beta chains below were found in one sample sequenced in a study of GPR56 and killer-like receptors on CD4 memory cells. Sorting by FACS used killer cell lectin-like receptor and GPR56 expression to define five CD4+ populations. After re-calling the reads, TCRdb lists one entry per CDR3 protein, DNA absent. This listing includes some 2,000 distinct CDR3 sequences. Input material: memory CD4+ T cells from blood. The receptors shown here come from a human donor in good health.

The CDR3: CSANRGRARFEQYF. The J gene is TRBJ2-7, the V gene TRBV20-1; the D call of TRBD1 rests on TCRdb alone, since no DNA is present to check it. Germline CDR1 is DFQATT and CDR2 is SNEGSKA (reference sequence). CDR3 length: 14 amino acids.

The CDR3 is CSARVFSQPQHF. The chain employs TRBV20-1 and TRBJ1-5. From germline, CDR1 is DFQATT and CDR2 SNEGSKA (reference sequence). The CDR3 runs to 12 residues.

By frequency, this clonotype registers medium-sized (0.01 to 0.1%). V and J are TRBV19 and TRBJ1-5. The CDR3 sequence is 13 residues long. Germline CDR1 is LNHDA and CDR2 is SQIVND (reference sequence). CDR3 protein: CASSISGNQPQHF.

This chain links TRBV24-1 with TRBJ2-2. This CDR3 contains 18 residues. The germline gives CDR1 KGHDR, CDR2 SFDVKD. The CDR3 reads CATGEFANTGTPTGELFF.

This rearrangement joins TRBV20-1 to TRBJ2-7; TCRdb picks TRBD2, but there is no DNA to check that call. CDR1 is DFQATT and CDR2 is SNEGSKA in the germline V gene (reference sequence). This CDR3 contains 12 residues. The CDR3 protein is CSILADAYEQYF.

The rearrangement uses TRBV14 and TRBJ1-1; TCRdb outputs TRBD1, but without DNA this stays unchecked. This CDR3 spans 15 amino acids. Germline values: CDR1 SGHDN, CDR2 FVKESK. CDR3 protein: CASSRSPGADTEAFF. The entire variable domain, with the rest obtained from reference TRBV14 and TRBJ1-1, is as follows: EAGVTQFPSHSVIEKGQTVTLRCDPISGHDNLYWYRRVMGKEIKFLLHFVKESKQDESGMPNNRFLAERTGGTYSTLKVQPAELEDSGVYFCASSRSPGADTEAFFGQGTRLTVV.

CDR3 region: CASSESGTGNTGELFF. The J gene is TRBJ2-2, the V gene TRBV6-1; without DNA, the TCRdb call of TRBD1 cannot be checked. CDR1 MNHNS and CDR2 SASEGT come from the germline V gene. The CDR3 covers 16 residues.

This clonotype is classed as medium-sized by frequency. The rearrangement uses TRBV28 and TRBJ1-2; the D call from TCRdb, TRBD1, cannot be confirmed without DNA. This CDR3 comprises 18 residues. Germline-derived CDR1 and CDR2 are MDHEN and SYDVKM. The CDR3 loop reads CASSSPRPRDRPNYGYTF.

V and J are TRBV30 and TRBJ2-7; TCRdb indicates TRBD1, and absent DNA this call remains unverified. The V gene's germline CDR1 is GTSNPN and CDR2 SVGIG (reference sequence). This CDR3 contains 14 residues. This CDR3 reads CAWKIGGISYEQYF.